Below, 31 T cell receptor beta chains from the same sample are listed, as sequenced in a study of blood T cell repertoires in COVID-19. Profiling relied on immunoSEQ multiplex PCR, and the TCRdb table lists in-frame clones only, not all of them. This sample has roughly 80,000 clones, with roughly 84% found just once. Sequenced input: peripheral blood. The receptors come from a man between 45 and 60 years old with acute or convalescent COVID-19.

This clone has just a few counts. This chain uses TRBV30 with TRBJ1-3; the D is unclear. Germline values: CDR1 GTSNPN, CDR2 SVGIG (reference sequence). This CDR3 is built from 14 residues. V was pared by 4 bases and J by 0 bases, with 10 bases between. The CDR3 sequence: CAWKHKSSGNTIYF. The CDR3, as DNA: TGTGCCTGGAAACACAAATCCTCTGGAAACACCATATATTTT.

The DNA for the CDR3 is TGTGCCAGCAGTTACTCGACACTAGCGGGGGATTACGAGCAGTACTTC. This codes for CASSYSTLAGDYEQYF. V gene TRBV6-2 or TRBV6-3 combines with J gene TRBJ2-7; 11 bases are a match to TRBD2. The V gene end was trimmed by 0 bases and the J gene end by 4 bases; junction bases not matched to a gene: 5. The CDR3 sequence is 16 residues long. CDR1 and CDR2 (germline): MNHEY, SVGEGT.

This clone was counted once. V usage is TRBV15 and J usage is TRBJ2-1, with 11 positions matching TRBD2. Germline CDR1 is LNHNV and CDR2 is YYDKDF (reference sequence). The CDR3 extends over 16 amino acids. Germline trimming cut 2 bases from V and 3 bases from J; bases unmatched to any gene: 3. This CDR3 reads CATSRPGTSGYNEQFF. The CDR3 nucleotides are TGTGCCACCAGCAGACCCGGGACTAGCGGCTACAATGAGCAGTTCTTC.

The gene calls are TRBV5-1 and TRBJ2-1; 7 bases fit TRBD1. The CDR3 has 13 residues. Germline CDR1 SGHRS, CDR2 YFSETQ. V gave up 0 bases and J gave up 12 bases; unmatched junction bases: 6. The CDR3 DNA reads TGCGCCAGCAGCTTGGGCCAGACAGGGTGGCAGTTCTTC. Its protein is CASSLGQTGWQFF.

The chain couples TRBV24-1 to TRBJ2-7; no definite D call. This CDR3 spans 13 amino acids. From germline, CDR1 is KGHDR and CDR2 SFDVKD. V gave up 1 base and J gave up 3 bases, with 6 bases separating them. This chain's CDR3 is CATSDFGHYEQYF. DNA for the CDR3: TGTGCCACCAGTGATTTTGGCCACTACGAGCAGTACTTC.

The V and J genes are TRBV11-2 and TRBJ1-6, with TRBD1 matching 7 bases. J was trimmed by 12 bases and V by 5 bases; bases with no gene match: 7. Looked up from germline, CDR1 is SGHAT and CDR2 is FQNNGV. CDR3 length: 13 residues. CDR3 residues: CASSQGQERPLHF. The CDR3 nucleotides read TGTGCCAGCAGCCAAGGACAGGAACGACCCCTCCACTTT.

The chain uses TRBV2 and TRBJ2-2; D is undetermined. V lost 8 bases and J lost 4, with 5 bases in between. The CDR3 covers 11 residues. Germline V CDR1 and CDR2: SNHLY, FYNNEI. The CDR3 DNA reads as TGTGCCAGCGCAGGCACCGGGGAGCTGTTTTTT. Amino acid sequence: CASAGTGELFF.

This chain joins TRBV10-3 and TRBJ1-1, with 10 bases fitting TRBD1. With 6 bases clipped from V and 5 bases from J, the junction kept 3 bases outside the gene matches. Germline V gene data show CDR1 as ENHRY and CDR2 as SYGVKD. The CDR3 has 13 amino acids. The CDR3 DNA reads as TGTGCCATCAGCGAGGACAGGGGGACTGAAGCTTTCTTT. Its translation is CAISEDRGTEAFF.

CDR3 DNA sequence: TGTGCCAGCAGCCCGAGCGGGGCAGAGACCCAGTACTTC. The encoded protein is CASSPSGAETQYF. This chain links TRBV7-9 with TRBJ2-5; 7 bases agree with TRBD2. After removal of 5 bases from V and 4 bases from J, the junction contained 4 bases not matched to a gene. The germline V gene encodes CDR1 SEHNR and CDR2 FQNEAQ (reference sequence). The CDR3 sequence is 13 residues long.

The chain couples TRBV7-9 to TRBJ2-3; 12 bases align to TRBD2. Trimming removed 5 bases from V and 6 bases from J; junction bases left unmatched: 9. The CDR3 has 16 amino acids. Germline V gene lookup returns CDR1 SEHNR and CDR2 FQNEAQ (reference sequence). CDR3: CASSPPLAGGRDTQYF. DNA of the CDR3: TGTGCCAGCAGCCCCCCCCTAGCGGGAGGGCGGGATACGCAGTATTTT.

The rearrangement links TRBV5-8 to TRBJ1-2; 7 positions match TRBD1. This CDR3 comprises 15 residues. Germline trimming cut 4 bases from V and 8 bases from J; bases unmatched to any gene: 14. Germline CDR1 and CDR2: SGHTS and YDEGEE. CDR3 loop: CASSPLGTERGGYTF. DNA of the CDR3: TGTGCCAGCAGCCCCCTCGGGACAGAAAGAGGGGGCTACACCTTC.

This chain connects TRBV12-5 to TRBJ2-7; 9 bases are a match to TRBD2. The length of the CDR3 is 16 residues. The V gene end was trimmed by 1 base and the J gene end by 7 bases; junction bases not matched to a gene: 11. In germline, CDR1 is LGHNT, CDR2 FRNRAP. The CDR3 sequence is CASGLGSSGMLLEQYF. As DNA, the CDR3 is TGTGCTAGTGGTTTGGGATCTAGCGGGATGTTGTTAGAGCAGTACTTC.

This clone came up once. This chain uses TRBV6-6 with TRBJ1-5; D gene ambiguous. In germline, CDR1 is MNHNY, CDR2 SVGAGI (reference sequence). CDR3 length: 15 amino acids. With 3 bases removed from V and 0 bases from J, the gap between germline ends came to 9 bases. DNA of the CDR3: TGTGCCAGCAGTTATACCAGATATAGCAATCAGCCCCAGCATTTT. This gives the protein CASSYTRYSNQPQHF.

A few counts support this clone. The V and J genes are TRBV5-1 and TRBJ2-2; 9 bases match TRBD1. Germline V gene lookup returns CDR1 SGHRS and CDR2 YFSETQ. This CDR3 contains 15 residues. Trimming at V came to 6 bases and at J to 3 bases, leaving 6 bases not matched to a gene. CDR3 sequence: CASTPRTGDTGELFF. In DNA form, the CDR3 reads TGCGCCAGCACACCCCGGACAGGGGACACCGGGGAGCTGTTTTTT.

As DNA, the CDR3 is TGTGCCAGCAGCGGGGACAGTGCGCAGTGGCCCCAGCATTTT. Protein: CASSGDSAQWPQHF. The chain links TRBV9 to TRBJ1-5; TRBD1 aligns across 7 bases. The trim removed 3 bases at V and 9 bases at J, leaving 9 bases unmatched. The germline V gene has CDR1 SGDLS and CDR2 YYNGEE. CDR3 length: 14 residues. Together with reference TRBV9 and TRBJ1-5, the CDR3 gives the full variable domain: DSGVTQTPKHLITATGQRVTLRCSPRSGDLSVYWYQQSLDQGLQFLIQYYNGEERAKGNILERFSAQQFPDLHSELNLSSLELGDSALYFCASSGDSAQWPQHFGDGTRLSIL.

This sequence joins TRBV29-1 and TRBJ2-7, with TRBD1 matching 7 bases. After removal of 7 bases from V and 3 bases from J, the junction contained 6 bases not matched to a gene. CDR1 SQVTM and CDR2 ANQGSEA come from the germline V gene. This CDR3 has 12 amino acids. The CDR3 DNA reads as TGCAGCGCCGGGACAGTTTTCTACGAGCAGTACTTC. Translation: CSAGTVFYEQYF.

This sequence joins TRBV30 and TRBJ1-1; a possible D gene is TRBD1 (6 bases). With 6 bases removed from V and 1 base from J, the gap between germline ends came to 12 bases. This CDR3 comprises 13 residues. Germline-derived CDR1 and CDR2 are GTSNPN and SVGIG (reference sequence). CDR3 sequence (DNA): TGTGCCTGCAGGGGTCTTTCGAACACTGAAGCTTTCTTT. Translated: CACRGLSNTEAFF.

The chain links TRBV3-1 (or the pseudogene TRBV3-2) to TRBJ2-7, with TRBD2 as a possible D gene (5 bases). This CDR3 is 14 amino acids long. CDR1 is LGHDT, CDR2 YNNKEL, per germline (reference sequence). V dropped 4 bases and J dropped 5 bases, with 15 bases sitting between them. The CDR3 sequence is CASSPLSGGNEQYF. The CDR3 DNA reads TGTGCCAGCAGCCCCCTGAGCGGCGGAAACGAGCAGTACTTC.

This clone was picked up one time. This chain uses TRBV12-3 or TRBV12-4 with TRBJ1-1, with D uncertain. Trimming pared 5 bases from V and 0 bases from J, leaving 4 bases between. This CDR3 contains 12 residues. The CDR3 is CASSTVNTEAFF. CDR3 sequence (DNA): TGTGCCAGCAGTACAGTGAACACTGAAGCTTTCTTT.

As DNA, the CDR3 is TGTGCCATCAGTGGCCGAGTTTCTGGGGCCAACGTCCTGACTTTC. Amino acid sequence: CAISGRVSGANVLTF. The chain links TRBV10-3 to TRBJ2-6; D remains unclear. This CDR3 spans 15 amino acids. Germline CDR1 is ENHRY and CDR2 is SYGVKD. V was shortened by 4 bases and J by 1 base, with 8 bases between the two germline ends.

This clone was detected many times. The chain carries TRBV30 and TRBJ1-4; 10 bases fit TRBD1. The CDR3 runs to 15 residues. V shed 0 bases and J 8 bases; nucleotides not matched to a gene: 6. Germline V gives CDR1 GTSNPN, CDR2 SVGIG (reference sequence). The CDR3 here is CAWSVEGQGFEKLFF. The CDR3 DNA follows: TGTGCCTGGAGTGTAGAGGGACAGGGGTTCGAAAAACTGTTTTTT.

This chain joins TRBV28 and TRBJ1-5; TRBD1 might be the D (5 bases). V shed 9 bases and J shed 5 bases, with 17 bases lying between them. The V gene's germline CDR1 is MDHEN and CDR2 SYDVKM. This CDR3 has 14 amino acids. CDR3 protein: CASLVGQRDQPQHF. The CDR3 DNA follows: TGTGCCAGTCTGGTTGGACAACGAGATCAGCCCCAGCATTTT.

This chain uses TRBV11-3 with TRBJ2-1, with 8 bases matching TRBD1. The CDR3 runs 13 residues. J lost 6 bases, V lost 8 bases, and 6 bases had no gene match. The germline V gene has CDR1 SGHNT and CDR2 YENEEA. The CDR3 loop is CASLGQVGNEQFF. For the CDR3, the DNA is TGTGCCAGCCTGGGACAGGTAGGCAATGAGCAGTTCTTC.

The chain uses TRBV28 and TRBJ2-7; D is possibly TRBD1 (5 bases). CDR1 is MDHEN, CDR2 SYDVKM, per germline. With 3 bases removed from V and 6 bases from J, the gap between germline ends came to 9 bases. The CDR3 sequence is 12 residues long. CDR3 sequence reads: CASSLRTSEQYF. DNA of the CDR3: TGTGCCAGCAGTTTGAGGACATCCGAGCAGTACTTC.

The chain employs TRBV19 and TRBJ2-1; 7 nucleotides match TRBD2. V was clipped by 5 bases and J by 6 bases; unmatched bases: 7. This CDR3 contains 14 residues. Germline V gives CDR1 LNHDA, CDR2 SQIVND (reference sequence). CDR3 sequence: CASSPTSAVNEQFF. CDR3 in DNA: TGTGCCAGTAGTCCCACTAGCGCGGTCAATGAGCAGTTCTTC.

V usage is TRBV5-6 and J usage is TRBJ1-6; TRBD1 aligns across 9 bases. V shed 4 bases and J 10 bases; nucleotides not matched to a gene: 6. CDR1 is SGHDT and CDR2 is YYEEEE in the germline V gene. The CDR3 consists of 14 residues. This CDR3 reads CASSGDREGSPLHF. The CDR3 coding sequence is TGTGCCAGCAGCGGGGACAGGGAGGGCTCACCCCTCCACTTT.

This clone was counted a few times. The chain links TRBV6-2 or TRBV6-3 to TRBJ2-1; D is perhaps TRBD1 (7 bases). Germline V gene lookup returns CDR1 MNHEY and CDR2 SVGEGT. Trimming shortened V by 6 bases and J by 5 bases, and 20 bases separated the two germline ends. The CDR3 runs to 16 residues. Here the CDR3 reads CASSPFLTGRNNEQFF. The DNA for the CDR3 is TGTGCCAGCAGCCCTTTCCTGACAGGGAGGAACAATGAGCAGTTCTTC.

The rearrangement joins TRBV28 to TRBJ1-1; possibly TRBD1 for D (5 bases). V lost 5 bases and J lost 6, with 13 bases in between. Germline loops: CDR1 MDHEN, CDR2 SYDVKM. CDR3 length: 13 amino acids. The CDR3 DNA reads as TGTGCCAGCAGTCCTACTTACAGGTCTGAAGCTTTCTTT. The encoded protein is CASSPTYRSEAFF.

The V call is TRBV30, the J call TRBJ2-3, with TRBD2 identical over 8 bases. Germline-derived CDR1 and CDR2 are GTSNPN and SVGIG (reference sequence). Germline trimming cut 3 bases from V and 7 bases from J; bases unmatched to any gene: 9. This CDR3 has 14 amino acids. The CDR3 sequence is CAWRSPGGLNTQYF. The DNA of the CDR3 is TGTGCCTGGAGGTCCCCGGGAGGGTTAAATACGCAGTATTTT. Full variable domain (remainder filled in from reference TRBV30 and TRBJ2-3): SQTIHQWPATLVQPVGSPLSLECTVEGTSNPNLYWYRQAAGRGLQLLFYSVGIGQISSEVPQNLSASRPQDRQFILSSKKLLLSDSGFYLCAWRSPGGLNTQYFGPGTRLTVL.

The table lists this clone with a count of one. The gene calls are TRBV11-2 and TRBJ1-2, with D tentatively TRBD1 (5 bases). V lost 0 bases to trimming and J lost 5 bases, with 7 bases between them. Germline-derived CDR1 and CDR2 are SGHAT and FQNNGV. The CDR3 is made up of 13 amino acids. CDR3 sequence: CASSLDRQYGYTF. CDR3 coding DNA: TGTGCCAGCAGCTTAGATAGACAGTATGGCTACACCTTC.

V and J are TRBV28 and TRBJ2-7; D may be TRBD2 (5 bases). The germline V and J ends were trimmed by 2 bases and 7 bases, with 15 bases remaining between them. Per the germline V gene, CDR1 is MDHEN and CDR2 is SYDVKM. The CDR3 totals 14 residues. This chain's CDR3 is CASSLPGGSGEQYF. Written as DNA, the CDR3 is TGTGCCAGCAGTTTACCTGGAGGCTCCGGTGAGCAGTACTTC.